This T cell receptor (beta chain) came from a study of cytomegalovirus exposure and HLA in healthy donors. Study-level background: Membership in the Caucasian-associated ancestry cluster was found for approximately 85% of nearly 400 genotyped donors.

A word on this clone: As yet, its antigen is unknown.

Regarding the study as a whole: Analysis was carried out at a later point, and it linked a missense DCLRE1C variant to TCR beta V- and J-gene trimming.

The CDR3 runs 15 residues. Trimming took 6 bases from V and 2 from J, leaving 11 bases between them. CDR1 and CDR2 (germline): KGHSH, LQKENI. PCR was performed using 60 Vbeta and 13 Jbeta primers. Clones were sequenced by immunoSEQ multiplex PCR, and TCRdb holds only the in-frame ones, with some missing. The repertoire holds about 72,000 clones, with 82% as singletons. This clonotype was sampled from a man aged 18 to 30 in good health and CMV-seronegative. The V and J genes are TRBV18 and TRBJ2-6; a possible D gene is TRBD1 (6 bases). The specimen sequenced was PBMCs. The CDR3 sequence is CASSRTAAGANVLTF. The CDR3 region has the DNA TGTGCCAGCTCGCGGACAGCAGCTGGGGCCAACGTCCTGACTTTC.